These 19 T cell receptor beta chains were sequenced from one sample in a study of human T cells and chemical hapten exposure. TCRdb fed the RACE reads into MiXCR, producing one record per CDR3 protein. The table lists a few hundred thousand distinct CDR3 sequences, more than 4.5% of them singletons. Time point of the sample: patch test 1, 2 weeks after DPC sensitization. Treatment specified: therapeutic diphenylcyclopropenone sensitization with weekly scalp DPC. The sample consisted of whole blood, taken in connection with sensitization to the hapten diphenylcyclopropenone (DPC). These receptors all stem from a woman between 45 and 60 years old with alopecia areata. Some clones in this sample may be carry-over from other donors' samples.

Concerning this clonotype: This could be a read error, since a much larger clone is one nucleotide away. This chain uses TRBV10-3 with TRBJ2-3; D uncertain. Germline V gene sequence: CDR1 ENHRY, CDR2 SYGVKD. This CDR3 comprises 13 residues. V lost 7 bases and J lost 0, with 8 bases in between. The CDR3 DNA reads as TGTGCCATCAATGGCGGTAGCACAGATACGCAGTATTTT. Its protein is CAINGGSTDTQYF.

There are many counts of this clonotype. This rearrangement joins TRBV7-9 to TRBJ2-7, with TRBD2 identical over 11 bases. The V gene end was trimmed by 3 bases and the J gene end by 0 bases; junction bases not matched to a gene: 4. CDR3 length: 16 residues. The germline gives CDR1 SEHNR, CDR2 FQNEAQ (reference sequence). The CDR3 DNA reads TGTGCCAGCAGCTTGACTAGCGGGGTACTCTCCTACGAGCAGTACTTC. Its translation: CASSLTSGVLSYEQYF.

This clonotype was found many times. The CDR3 reads CASSEIPRGAERALHF. CDR3 nucleotide sequence: TGCGCCAGCAGCGAGATACCCCGGGGTGCCGAAAGAGCCCTCCACTTT. This chain uses TRBV5-1 with TRBJ1-6; D is uncertain. From germline, CDR1 is SGHRS and CDR2 YFSETQ. V was pared by 4 bases and J by 14 bases, with 25 bases between. The CDR3 runs 16 residues. Full variable domain (missing parts from reference TRBV5-1 and TRBJ1-6): KAGVTQTPRYLIKTRGQQVTLSCSPISGHRSVSWYQQTPGQGLQFLFEYFSETQRNKGNFPGRFSGRQFSNSRSEMNVSTLELGDSALYLCASSEIPRGAERALHFGNGTRLTVT.

This clonotype was seen ten or more times. This rearrangement joins TRBV29-1 to TRBJ1-1; D call uncertain. The CDR3 is made up of 14 amino acids. V lost 0 bases and J 1 base, leaving 9 bases between the germline ends. Germline V gene sequence: CDR1 SQVTM, CDR2 ANQGSEA. The CDR3 DNA sequence: TGCAGCGTTGAAGACGAGGCCTCGAACACTGAAGCTTTCTTT. Amino acids: CSVEDEASNTEAFF. The whole variable domain, filled in from reference TRBV29-1 and TRBJ1-1, reads SAVISQKPSRDICQRGTSLTIQCQVDSQVTMMFWYRQQPGQSLTLIATANQGSEATYESGFVIDKFPISRPNLTFSTLTVSNMSPEDSSIYLCSVEDEASNTEAFFGQGTRLTVV.

This clonotype was seen many times. The chain is built from TRBV10-3 and TRBJ2-7, with TRBD2 matching 11 bases. The J segment lost 0 bases and the V segment lost 4 bases, leaving 5 bases of the junction unmatched. Germline CDR1 is ENHRY and CDR2 is SYGVKD. The CDR3 spans 16 residues. The CDR3 DNA is TGTGCCATCAGTGCCCCTAGCGGGGGGATCTCCTACGAGCAGTACTTC. The encoded protein is CAISAPSGGISYEQYF.

V usage is TRBV29-1 and J usage is TRBJ2-5, with TRBD2 identical over 12 bases. The junction had 7 bases not matched to a gene; V was cut back by 6 bases and J by 5 bases. Germline CDR1 and CDR2: SQVTM and ANQGSEA. CDR3 length: 14 residues. The CDR3 here is CSVRLAGVSETQYF. CDR3 bases: TGCAGCGTGCGACTAGCGGGAGTTTCGGAGACCCAGTACTTC.

As concerns this clonotype: A much larger clone differs from this one at a single base, so this may be a read error. The chain links TRBV9 to TRBJ1-3, with D hard to call. This CDR3 is 14 amino acids long. Germline V gene sequence: CDR1 SGDLS, CDR2 YYNGEE. The CDR3 loop is CACSSEVSGNTIYF. DNA of the CDR3: TGTGCCTGCAGCTCAGAGGTCTCTGGAAACACCATATATTTT.

This clonotype was counted at least ten times. The chain links TRBV28 to TRBJ2-1; no firm D call. Trimming stripped 6 bases from V and 8 bases from J, with 11 bases between. Per the germline V gene, CDR1 is MDHEN and CDR2 is SYDVKM. This CDR3 spans 12 amino acids. This CDR3 is CASSINPDEQFF. Here the CDR3 DNA reads TGTGCCAGCAGCATAAACCCGGATGAGCAGTTCTTC.

The CDR3 loop reads CASSLSGTPLEPQHF. The CDR3 coding sequence is TGTGCCAGCAGCTTGTCCGGGACCCCCTTGGAGCCCCAGCATTTT. The chain couples TRBV7-2 to TRBJ1-5, with a tentative D call TRBD1 (5 bases). V was shortened by 3 bases and J by 8 bases, with 17 bases between the two germline ends. The length of the CDR3 is 15 residues. Germline assignment: CDR1 SGHTA and CDR2 FQGNSA.

The chain employs TRBV27 and TRBJ1-1, with TRBD1 as a possible D gene (5 bases). CDR3 length: 13 residues. The germline V and J ends were trimmed by 0 bases and 13 bases, with 15 bases remaining between them. Per the germline V gene, CDR1 is MNHEY and CDR2 is SMNVEV (reference sequence). The CDR3 region has the DNA TGTGCCAGCAGTTTATCCCGTACCACGAGGGGTTTCTTT. It translates to CASSLSRTTRGFF.

The CDR3 nucleotides are TGCAGCGTTGGGTACAGCCGGGGGACCCAGTACTTC. As protein: CSVGYSRGTQYF. The V call is TRBV29-1, the J call TRBJ2-5; D possibly corresponds to TRBD2 (5 bases). V was trimmed by 4 bases and J by 7 bases, leaving 13 bases between them. Germline CDR1 is SQVTM and CDR2 is ANQGSEA. This CDR3 has 12 residues. Together with reference TRBV29-1 and TRBJ2-5, the CDR3 gives the full variable domain: SAVISQKPSRDICQRGTSLTIQCQVDSQVTMMFWYRQQPGQSLTLIATANQGSEATYESGFVIDKFPISRPNLTFSTLTVSNMSPEDSSIYLCSVGYSRGTQYFGPGTRLLVL.

This clonotype was seen ten or more times. V and J are TRBV28 and TRBJ2-7, with D perhaps TRBD1 (6 bases). Germline CDR1 MDHEN, CDR2 SYDVKM. V was cut by 7 bases and J by 2 bases, with 15 bases left in between. The CDR3 contains 14 residues. The CDR3 sequence: CASTPTGPPYEQYF. The CDR3 bases are TGTGCCAGCACCCCGACAGGCCCTCCCTACGAGCAGTACTTC.

This clonotype was counted a few times. This chain uses TRBV15 with TRBJ1-5; D remains unclear. Germline V gene sequence: CDR1 LNHNV, CDR2 YYDKDF (reference sequence). The CDR3 spans 12 residues. Trimming left V 4 bases short and J 9 bases short, with 10 bases between. The DNA for the CDR3 is TGTGCCACCAGCACCAAACGCGGGCCCCAGCATTTT. Encoded protein: CATSTKRGPQHF.

The chain employs TRBV7-9 and TRBJ2-1, with D maybe TRBD1 (5 bases). This CDR3 comprises 14 residues. Between the trimmed V and J ends, which lost 5 bases and 6 bases, there was a span of 14 bases. Germline lookup yields CDR1 SEHNR and CDR2 FQNEAQ (reference sequence). The CDR3 DNA reads as TGTGCCAGCAGCCTGGGCAGGGTAGGCAATGAGCAGTTCTTC. Translating it yields CASSLGRVGNEQFF.

This clonotype was seen at least ten times. This chain uses TRBV2 with TRBJ1-5, with TRBD1 as a possible D gene (5 bases). The CDR3 has 15 residues. CDR1 SNHLY and CDR2 FYNNEI come from the germline V gene. Trimming left V 1 base short and J 3 bases short, with 10 bases between. CDR3 in amino acids: CASSEEGTLNQPQHF. CDR3 DNA: TGTGCCAGCAGTGAAGAAGGGACCCTCAATCAGCCCCAGCATTTT.

This clonotype was seen more than once but under ten times. The V call is TRBV2, the J call TRBJ2-2, with a weak D call TRBD1 (6 bases). The CDR3 is made up of 18 amino acids. Trimming took 7 bases from V and 0 from J, leaving 21 bases between them. In germline, CDR1 is SNHLY, CDR2 FYNNEI. The CDR3 is CASTFGSLRGTNTGELFF. CDR3 nucleotide sequence: TGTGCCAGCACCTTCGGGTCGCTGAGGGGGACGAACACCGGGGAGCTGTTTTTT.

The chain is built from TRBV4-3 and TRBJ1-1; 8 bases map to TRBD1. V trimming: 1 base; J trimming: 2 bases; junction bases outside the gene matches: 6. The CDR3 loop spans 16 amino acids. CDR1 and CDR2 (germline): LGHNA, YSLEER. The CDR3 sequence is CASSQATGGSNTEAFF. In nucleotides, the CDR3 is TGCGCCAGCAGCCAAGCCACAGGGGGAAGCAACACTGAAGCTTTCTTT.

Ten or more counts support this clonotype. This sequence joins TRBV10-2 and TRBJ2-6; TRBD1 agrees at 9 bases. Germline lookup yields CDR1 WSHSY and CDR2 SAAADI. With V trimmed by 6 bases and J by 4 bases, 4 bases remained unmatched. The CDR3 runs to 15 residues. The CDR3 reads CASSGTGPGANVLTF. CDR3 nucleotides: TGCGCCAGCAGCGGGACAGGGCCAGGGGCCAACGTCCTGACTTTC.

This clonotype was detected many times. This CDR3 is CASSPGTGEEAFF. For the CDR3, the DNA is TGTGCCAGCAGCCCTGGGACAGGGGAGGAAGCTTTCTTT. The gene calls are TRBV7-9 and TRBJ1-1, with 10 nucleotides matching TRBD1. V was clipped by 5 bases and J by 8 bases; unmatched bases: 5. The CDR3 has 13 amino acids. From germline, CDR1 is SEHNR and CDR2 FQNEAQ (reference sequence). The whole variable domain, filled in from reference TRBV7-9 and TRBJ1-1, reads DTGVSQNPRHKITKRGQNVTFRCDPISEHNRLYWYRQTLGQGPEFLTYFQNEAQLEKSRLLSDRFSAERPKGSFSTLEIQRTEQGDSAMYLCASSPGTGEEAFFGQGTRLTVV.